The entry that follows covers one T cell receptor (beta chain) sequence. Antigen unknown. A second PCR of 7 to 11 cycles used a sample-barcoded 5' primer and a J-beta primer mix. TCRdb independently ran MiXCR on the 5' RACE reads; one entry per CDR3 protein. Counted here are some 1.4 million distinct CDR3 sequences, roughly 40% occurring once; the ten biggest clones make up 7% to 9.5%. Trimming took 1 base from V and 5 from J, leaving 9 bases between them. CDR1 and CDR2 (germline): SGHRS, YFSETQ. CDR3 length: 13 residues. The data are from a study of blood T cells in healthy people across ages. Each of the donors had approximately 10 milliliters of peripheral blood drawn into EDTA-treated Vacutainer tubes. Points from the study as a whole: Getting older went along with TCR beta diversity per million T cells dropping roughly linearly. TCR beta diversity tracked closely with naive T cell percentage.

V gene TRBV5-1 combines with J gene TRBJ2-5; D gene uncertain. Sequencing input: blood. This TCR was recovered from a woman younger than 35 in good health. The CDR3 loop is CASSLFVSETQYF. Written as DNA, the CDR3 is TGCGCCAGCAGCTTGTTCGTTTCGGAGACCCAGTACTTC. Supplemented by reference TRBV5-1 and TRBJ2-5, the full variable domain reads KAGVTQTPRYLIKTRGQQVTLSCSPISGHRSVSWYQQTPGQGLQFLFEYFSETQRNKGNFPGRFSGRQFSNSRSEMNVSTLELGDSALYLCASSLFVSETQYFGPGTRLLVL.